The rows below give T cell receptor beta chains drawn from one sample of a study of shared clonotypes between healthy human individuals. Generated by immunoSEQ multiplex PCR, the TCRdb table keeps only in-frame clones and is missing some. The table lists around 580,000 clones, nearly 98% of them singletons. The sequenced sample was naive CD8+ T cells sorted from blood. Source of these receptors: a man aged 25-45 years in good health. CDR3s leave out the opening cysteine and the closing phenylalanine or tryptophan. The order of the fields is CDR3 protein, V gene, J gene, D gene. The D gene is left open where the match is weak.

cdr3_aa: ASSQTKSGSATYEQY
v_call: TRBV14
j_call: TRBJ2-7
d_call: TRBD2

cdr3_aa: ASSLYYLGSGYT
v_call: TRBV27
j_call: TRBJ1-2
d_call: .

cdr3_aa: ASSLEGGTAPGYT
v_call: TRBV11-2
j_call: TRBJ1-2
d_call: TRBD1

cdr3_aa: ASSLVGAGYEKLF
v_call: TRBV7-2
j_call: TRBJ1-4
d_call: .

cdr3_aa: ASSVGQVSSYEQY
v_call: TRBV9
j_call: TRBJ2-7
d_call: .

cdr3_aa: SGTSGDNEQF
v_call: TRBV29-1
j_call: TRBJ2-1
d_call: TRBD2

cdr3_aa: ASSVSGEHTEAF
v_call: TRBV6-1
j_call: TRBJ1-1
d_call: .

cdr3_aa: AISESQGTQY
v_call: TRBV10-3
j_call: TRBJ2-3
d_call: .

cdr3_aa: ASSLSIQGNQPQH
v_call: TRBV5-8
j_call: TRBJ1-5
d_call: .

cdr3_aa: ASSQSNVQETQY
v_call: TRBV23-1
j_call: TRBJ2-5
d_call: .

cdr3_aa: ASSRAGVPYEQY
v_call: TRBV28
j_call: TRBJ2-7
d_call: TRBD2

cdr3_aa: ASRGTGDEQY
v_call: TRBV5-5
j_call: TRBJ2-7
d_call: TRBD1

cdr3_aa: AISGSSGSTPDTQY
v_call: TRBV10-3
j_call: TRBJ2-3
d_call: TRBD2

cdr3_aa: ASSLKPNTVDNEQF
v_call: TRBV7-6
j_call: TRBJ2-1
d_call: .

cdr3_aa: ASRKAGGVTGELF
v_call: TRBV5-4
j_call: TRBJ2-2
d_call: TRBD2

cdr3_aa: ASSQTIAGGPYEQY
v_call: TRBV7-9
j_call: TRBJ2-7
d_call: TRBD2

cdr3_aa: ASSLRVTGELF
v_call: TRBV5-5
j_call: TRBJ2-2
d_call: .